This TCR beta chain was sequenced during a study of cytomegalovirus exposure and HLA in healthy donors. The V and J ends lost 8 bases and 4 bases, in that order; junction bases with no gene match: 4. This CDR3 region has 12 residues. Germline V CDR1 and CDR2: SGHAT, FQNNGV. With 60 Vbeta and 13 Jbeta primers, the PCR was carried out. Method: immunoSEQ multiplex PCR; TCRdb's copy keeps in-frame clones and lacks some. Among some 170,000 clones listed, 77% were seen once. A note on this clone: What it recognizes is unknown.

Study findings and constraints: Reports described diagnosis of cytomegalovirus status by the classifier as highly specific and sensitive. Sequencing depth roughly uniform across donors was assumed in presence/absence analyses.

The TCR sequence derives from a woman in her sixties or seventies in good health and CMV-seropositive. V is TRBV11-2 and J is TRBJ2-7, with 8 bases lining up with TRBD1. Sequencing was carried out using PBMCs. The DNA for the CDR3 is TGTGCCAGCCGACAGGGGAGATACGAGCAGTACTTC. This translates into CASRQGRYEQYF.